Described below is a single T cell receptor beta chain sequence and its context. The same CDR3 also results from other DNA sequences found in this sample. This sample is part of a study of blood T cell repertoires in COVID-19. Assay used: immunoSEQ multiplex PCR; TCRdb lists only in-frame clones, some missing. The sample includes 150,000 to 200,000 clones, just under 90% seen only once; the top ten take roughly 3.3%. V shed 3 bases and J shed 0 bases, with 9 bases lying between them. Germline assignment: CDR1 SQVTM and CDR2 ANQGSEA. The CDR3 runs 14 residues. The chain combines TRBV29-1 with TRBJ1-5; no clear D. The TCR comes from a man between 18 and 29 years old with active or convalescent COVID-19. Sequenced material: peripheral blood. In DNA, the CDR3 is TGCAGCGTTGAGTCGGGAAATAGCAATCAGCCCCAGCATTTT. Protein product: CSVESGNSNQPQHF.